Shown below are 32 T cell receptor beta chains from a single sample sequenced in a study of T cell responses to AZD1222 COVID-19 vaccine. Repertoires were generated with immunoSEQ multiplex PCR, while TCRdb's copy carries only in-frame clones and drops some. The sample holds around 80,000 clones, roughly 85% seen once. The specimen comprised peripheral blood, sampled 28 days after the second AZD1222 dose. The receptors were sampled from an adult who received the AZD1222 COVID-19 vaccine.

The chain employs TRBV10-3 and TRBJ1-4; D may be TRBD1 (5 bases). V was trimmed by 5 bases and J by 6 bases, leaving 13 bases between them. Per germline, CDR1 ENHRY and CDR2 SYGVKD. This CDR3 region has 14 residues. The CDR3 loop reads CAISRDAGYEKLFF. The CDR3 nucleotides read TGTGCCATCAGTCGGGACGCAGGGTATGAAAAACTGTTTTTT.

The chain couples TRBV5-1 to TRBJ2-7; the D is unclear. The CDR3 is 15 amino acids. The V and J ends lost 1 base and 9 bases respectively, with 20 bases between them. Germline assignment: CDR1 SGHRS and CDR2 YFSETQ. CDR3: CASSLSILDPDGQYF. The CDR3 region has the DNA TGCGCCAGCAGCTTGTCTATTTTGGACCCCGATGGGCAGTACTTC.

V and J are TRBV12-5 and TRBJ2-5; D is unresolved. This CDR3 has 12 amino acids. Germline V gene lookup returns CDR1 LGHNT and CDR2 FRNRAP. The V end lost 0 bases, the J end lost 4 bases, and 3 bases lay between the germline ends. The CDR3 DNA is TGTGCTAGTGGTTTGGTAGGAGAGACCCAGTACTTC. Its translation: CASGLVGETQYF.

CDR3 sequence reads: CASSGQGYTGELFF. CDR3 DNA: TGTGCCAGCAGTGGACAGGGGTACACCGGGGAGCTGTTTTTT. The gene calls are TRBV2 and TRBJ2-2; 8 bases are shared with TRBD1. Per the germline V gene, CDR1 is SNHLY and CDR2 is FYNNEI. The ends lost 4 bases at V and 3 bases at J; junction bases unmatched: 1. This CDR3 has 14 residues.

This clone was seen once. This chain links TRBV9 with TRBJ2-1; the match to TRBD2 covers 7 bases. The CDR3 length is 16 residues. The germline V gene has CDR1 SGDLS and CDR2 YYNGEE. The V segment lost 0 bases and the J segment 3 bases; nucleotides outside the gene matches: 6. This CDR3 is CASSVGRLAVYNEQFF. CDR3 nucleotide sequence: TGTGCCAGCAGCGTAGGGCGGCTAGCGGTCTACAATGAGCAGTTCTTC.

The CDR3 loop reads CASSETRQGRNTEAFF. In nucleotides, the CDR3 is TGTGCCAGCAGTGAGACTAGACAGGGCCGGAACACTGAAGCTTTCTTT. The rearrangement uses TRBV28 and TRBJ1-1, with TRBD1 matching over 7 bases. This CDR3 has 16 amino acids. J gave up 1 base and V 5 bases, and 10 bases lay outside the gene matches. The germline gives CDR1 MDHEN, CDR2 SYDVKM. Together with reference TRBV28 and TRBJ1-1, the CDR3 gives the full variable domain: DVKVTQSSRYLVKRTGEKVFLECVQDMDHENMFWYRQDPGLGLRLIYFSYDVKMKEKGDIPEGYSVSREKKERFSLILESASTNQTSMYLCASSETRQGRNTEAFFGQGTRLTVV.

This chain uses TRBV5-4 with TRBJ2-1; no clear D gene. V was clipped by 0 bases and J by 7 bases, with 17 bases between them. Per the germline V gene, CDR1 is SGHNT and CDR2 is YYREEE (reference sequence). CDR3 size: 16 residues. The DNA for the CDR3 is TGTGCCAGCAGCTTGGCCCCCGGGCAGGTCATAAATGAGCAGTTCTTC. Translated: CASSLAPGQVINEQFF.

The rearrangement links TRBV6-6 to TRBJ2-7, with TRBD2 identical over 9 bases. Germline loops: CDR1 MNHNY, CDR2 SVGAGI (reference sequence). The CDR3 is made up of 16 amino acids. V shed 5 bases, J shed 4 bases, and the junction held 12 bases outside the gene matches. The CDR3 coding sequence is TGTGCCAGCAGTCGAGGCCTTAGCGGGAGCGTTTACGAGCAGTACTTC. Translating gives CASSRGLSGSVYEQYF.

This CDR3 reads CASNSRGSGQETQYF. The CDR3 DNA reads as TGTGCCAGCAACTCCCGGGGTAGCGGCCAAGAGACCCAGTACTTC. The rearrangement joins TRBV3-1 (or the pseudogene TRBV3-2) to TRBJ2-5; a possible D gene is TRBD2 (6 bases). The CDR3 length is 15 residues. Per germline, CDR1 LGHDT and CDR2 YNNKEL (reference sequence). Trimming took off 7 bases at V and 1 base at J, with 16 bases between the two ends.

In this sample, this clone turned up once. This chain connects TRBV27 to TRBJ1-2; 7 positions match TRBD1. CDR3 length: 15 residues. The germline V gene encodes CDR1 MNHEY and CDR2 SMNVEV (reference sequence). V was pared by 4 bases and J by 2 bases, with 7 bases of the junction left unmatched. CDR3 in DNA: TGTGCCAGCAGTTCCTCCGACAGGGCCAACTATGGCTACACCTTC. This translates into CASSSSDRANYGYTF.

V usage is TRBV2 and J usage is TRBJ1-5; TRBD1 might be the D (5 bases). The germline V and J ends were trimmed by 5 bases and 4 bases, with 15 bases remaining between them. The CDR3 sequence is 15 residues long. Germline V gene lookup returns CDR1 SNHLY and CDR2 FYNNEI. The CDR3 spells CASSSPVGGNQPQHF. The CDR3 nucleotides are TGTGCCAGCAGTAGCCCAGTGGGGGGGAATCAGCCCCAGCATTTT.

The sample holds a few counts of this clone. This sequence joins TRBV7-6 and TRBJ1-4; unclear D gene. Looked up from germline, CDR1 is SGHVS and CDR2 is FNYEAQ. CDR3 length: 15 residues. Trimming pared 1 base from V and 3 bases from J, leaving 9 bases between. Written as DNA, the CDR3 is TGTGCCAGCAGCTTAGTTACAGCCTCTAATGAAAAACTGTTTTTT. This encodes CASSLVTASNEKLFF.

The V and J genes are TRBV27 and TRBJ1-1; D is unresolved. CDR3 length equals 14 residues. Trimming shortened V by 2 bases and J by 1 base, and 8 bases separated the two germline ends. Germline values: CDR1 MNHEY, CDR2 SMNVEV (reference sequence). The CDR3 DNA sequence: TGTGCCAGCAGTTTAAACAGAGCGAACACTGAAGCTTTCTTT. It codes for CASSLNRANTEAFF.

The chain employs TRBV27 and TRBJ1-4; 8 bases are shared with TRBD1. Germline V gene data show CDR1 as MNHEY and CDR2 as SMNVEV (reference sequence). This CDR3 has 15 amino acids. V was pared by 3 bases and J by 8 bases, with 8 bases of the junction left unmatched. CDR3 loop: CASSFGQGAFEKLFF. CDR3 sequence (DNA): TGTGCCAGCAGTTTCGGGCAGGGGGCTTTCGAAAAACTGTTTTTT.

J is TRBJ1-5 and V is TRBV5-4, with D possibly being TRBD1 (5 bases). This CDR3 comprises 15 residues. CDR1 is SGHNT, CDR2 YYREEE, per germline (reference sequence). V was shortened by 4 bases and J by 2 bases, with 13 bases between the two germline ends. CDR3 nucleotide sequence: TGTGCCAGCAGCACAGACGGGGGAGGCAATCAGCCCCAGCATTTT. Encoded protein: CASSTDGGGNQPQHF.

V usage is TRBV7-8 and J usage is TRBJ1-2; tentative D call: TRBD1 (5 bases). The length of the CDR3 is 15 residues. Trimming removed 5 bases from V and 4 bases from J, with 17 bases in between. The V gene's germline CDR1 is SGHVS and CDR2 FQNEAQ. As DNA, the CDR3 is TGTGCCAGCAGCAAAACGGGACTAAGGGGCTATGGCTACACCTTC. Protein sequence: CASSKTGLRGYGYTF.

The chain recombines TRBV7-2 with TRBJ2-1; D might be TRBD2 (6 bases). V lost 6 bases and J lost 1, with 7 bases in between. Looked up from germline, CDR1 is SGHTA and CDR2 is FQGNSA. The CDR3 sequence is 13 residues long. The CDR3 DNA is TGTGCCAGCAGGCGGGGTTCCTACAATGAGCAGTTCTTC. Amino acids: CASRRGSYNEQFF.

The CDR3 protein is CASKENIAKNIQYF. DNA of the CDR3: TGTGCCAGCAAGGAGAACATAGCCAAAAACATTCAGTACTTC. The rearrangement joins TRBV27 to TRBJ2-4; D not resolved. Germline V CDR1 and CDR2: MNHEY, SMNVEV (reference sequence). The CDR3 length is 14 residues. The germline V and J ends were trimmed by 7 bases and 0 bases, with 10 bases remaining between them.

This clone has just one count. The chain couples TRBV19 to TRBJ1-2, with D possibly being TRBD1 (6 bases). CDR3 size: 15 residues. V was clipped by 1 base and J by 6 bases, with 15 bases between them. Germline values: CDR1 LNHDA, CDR2 SQIVND (reference sequence). Here the CDR3 reads CASSIVGGRRNGYTF. Written as DNA, the CDR3 is TGTGCCAGTAGTATAGTGGGGGGCCGTAGAAATGGCTACACCTTC.

The V and J genes are TRBV18 and TRBJ1-4, with D hard to call. V lost 8 bases and J lost 7, with 11 bases in between. There are 12 residues in the CDR3. CDR1 is KGHSH, CDR2 LQKENI, per germline. The CDR3 bases are TGTGCCAGCCGCTACGAAGGTGAAAAACTGTTTTTT. Translated, it gives CASRYEGEKLFF.

The chain's CDR3 is CASSLVPTEAFF. CDR3 DNA: TGTGCCAGCAGCTTAGTTCCGACTGAAGCTTTCTTT. The chain recombines TRBV7-2 with TRBJ1-1; D ambiguous. This CDR3 spans 12 amino acids. Germline loops: CDR1 SGHTA, CDR2 FQGNSA. V lost 1 base and J 5 bases, leaving 5 bases between the germline ends.

The chain is built from TRBV18 and TRBJ2-1; D gene uncertain. V was cut by 3 bases and J by 6 bases, with 18 bases left in between. CDR3 length: 16 amino acids. CDR1 is KGHSH and CDR2 is LQKENI in the germline V gene. Here the CDR3 reads CASSPAGDGWINEQFF. The CDR3 region has the DNA TGTGCCAGCTCACCTGCTGGAGACGGGTGGATCAATGAGCAGTTCTTC.

The chain couples TRBV19 to TRBJ1-6; D is possibly TRBD1 (5 bases). The CDR3 consists of 14 residues. V lost 1 base and J 10 bases, leaving 11 bases between the germline ends. Germline V gives CDR1 LNHDA, CDR2 SQIVND (reference sequence). The CDR3 here is CASSIVGGNSPLHF. The CDR3 DNA is TGTGCCAGTAGTATAGTCGGGGGAAACTCACCCCTCCACTTT.

J is TRBJ2-1 and V is TRBV7-3; 11 bases are a match to TRBD2. Germline-derived CDR1 and CDR2 are SGHTA and FQGTGA. The junction had 6 bases not matched to a gene; V was cut back by 5 bases and J by 6 bases. This CDR3 spans 15 amino acids. The DNA of the CDR3 is TGTGCCAGCAGCCGTAGCGGGAGGGGAGGCAATGAGCAGTTCTTC. Its translation is CASSRSGRGGNEQFF.

Details on this clone: The junction and the germline gene differ at one end; a read error may be behind it. The chain links TRBV19 to TRBJ1-5; D possibly corresponds to TRBD1 (5 bases). The CDR3 consists of 18 residues. Germline loops: CDR1 LNHDA, CDR2 SQIVND (reference sequence). The CDR3 coding sequence is TGTGCCAGTATTATAGTACGGGGCGGCGGCCCCACACGGCAGCCCCAGCATTTT. Amino acids: CASIIVRGGGPTRQPQHF.

This clone was recorded at least ten times. V gene TRBV7-9 combines with J gene TRBJ2-7; 9 nucleotides align to TRBD1. The CDR3 is 15 amino acids. Germline V gene data show CDR1 as SEHNR and CDR2 as FQNEAQ (reference sequence). The ends lost 5 bases at V and 4 bases at J; junction bases unmatched: 9. The CDR3 spells CASSPDGTGLYEQYF. The CDR3 DNA follows: TGTGCCAGCAGCCCCGACGGGACAGGGCTTTACGAGCAGTACTTC.

The chain uses TRBV28 and TRBJ2-3; 9 bases map to TRBD2. V lost 7 bases and J lost 1; bases outside the gene matches: 6. The CDR3 contains 15 residues. Germline V gene lookup returns CDR1 MDHEN and CDR2 SYDVKM. The CDR3 DNA is TGTGCCAGCAACCACCGACTAGCGGGCACAGATACGCAGTATTTT. Translation: CASNHRLAGTDTQYF.

The chain combines TRBV24-1 with TRBJ2-2; maybe TRBD2 (7 bases). The V end lost 7 bases, the J end lost 4 bases, and 15 bases lay between the germline ends. This CDR3 comprises 15 residues. CDR1 is KGHDR and CDR2 is SFDVKD in the germline V gene. CDR3 DNA: TGTGCCACCAGCCGCGGACAGCGGGGCACCGGGGAGCTGTTTTTT. It translates to CATSRGQRGTGELFF.

This clone was recorded a few times. This chain's CDR3 is CASSPRGKLFF. CDR3 in DNA: TGTGCCAGCAGTCCGCGCGGAAAACTGTTTTTT. The chain combines TRBV12-3 or TRBV12-4 with TRBJ1-4; D is unresolved. V was shortened by 5 bases and J by 10 bases, with 8 bases between the two germline ends. The CDR3 is made up of 11 amino acids.

The chain is built from TRBV7-9 and TRBJ1-6; maybe TRBD1 (5 bases). The V gene's germline CDR1 is SEHNR and CDR2 FQNEAQ (reference sequence). V lost 3 bases to trimming and J lost 7 bases, with 10 bases between them. The CDR3 totals 14 residues. The CDR3 DNA reads as TGTGCCAGCAGCTTGGGGGGGTTGAATTCACCCCTCCACTTT. Translation: CASSLGGLNSPLHF.

The chain has TRBV30 and TRBJ1-1, with 9 bases identical to TRBD1. The ends lost 4 bases at V and 4 bases at J; junction bases unmatched: 4. CDR1 GTSNPN and CDR2 SVGIG come from the germline V gene (reference sequence). This CDR3 is built from 13 residues. The CDR3 region has the DNA TGTGCCTGGAAAACAGGGGGCCGCACTGAAGCTTTCTTT. The encoded protein is CAWKTGGRTEAFF.

V and J are TRBV5-1 and TRBJ2-3; 7 nucleotides match TRBD2. J gave up 4 bases and V 0 bases, and 11 bases lay outside the gene matches. Germline CDR1 reads SGHRS; CDR2 reads YFSETQ. The CDR3 is 17 residues long. CDR3 nucleotides: TGCGCCAGCAGCTTGGCCGGCGGGGGATACGGGGCAGATACGCAGTATTTT. Translation: CASSLAGGGYGADTQYF. The complete variable domain, with remaining parts taken from reference TRBV5-1 and TRBJ2-3, reads KAGVTQTPRYLIKTRGQQVTLSCSPISGHRSVSWYQQTPGQGLQFLFEYFSETQRNKGNFPGRFSGRQFSNSRSEMNVSTLELGDSALYLCASSLAGGGYGADTQYFGPGTRLTVL.